These 14 T cell receptor beta chains were sequenced from one sample in a study of tumour-infiltrating T cells in Burkitt lymphoma. Data came from immunoSEQ multiplex PCR; TCRdb stores just in-frame clones and leaves some out. Of about 14,000 clones detected, roughly 74% appear once; the ten largest clones hold 7.2%. The sequencing input was tumor tissue. Receptor source: a human donor with diffuse large B-cell lymphoma.

This sequence joins TRBV18 and TRBJ1-2, with D possibly being TRBD1 (6 bases). This CDR3 contains 13 residues. In germline, CDR1 is KGHSH, CDR2 LQKENI. With 5 bases removed from V and 8 bases from J, the gap between germline ends came to 15 bases. The CDR3 here is CASSAYREEGYTF. CDR3 bases: TGTGCCAGCTCAGCTTACAGGGAGGAGGGCTACACCTTC.

This chain links TRBV5-6 with TRBJ1-6; D is ambiguous. CDR1 is SGHDT, CDR2 YYEEEE, per germline. The CDR3 loop spans 17 amino acids. The V gene lost 3 bases and the J gene lost 0 bases, with 13 bases spanning the gap. The CDR3: CASSSGILSSYNSPLHF. The CDR3 DNA follows: TGTGCCAGCAGCTCCGGCATACTGAGCTCCTATAATTCACCCCTCCACTTT.

This clone was counted only a few times. J is TRBJ1-3 and V is TRBV30; 7 positions match TRBD1. The CDR3 consists of 16 residues. In germline, CDR1 is GTSNPN, CDR2 SVGIG (reference sequence). The V segment lost 4 bases and the J segment 0 bases; nucleotides outside the gene matches: 9. This CDR3 reads CAWTVQGTTSGNTIYF. The CDR3 DNA sequence: TGTGCCTGGACCGTACAGGGGACTACCTCTGGAAACACCATATATTTT.

V is TRBV7-9 and J is TRBJ1-1; weak D call: TRBD1 (6 bases). The CDR3 is made up of 17 amino acids. V was shortened by 1 base and J by 5 bases, with 20 bases between the two germline ends. Germline CDR1 is SEHNR and CDR2 is FQNEAQ (reference sequence). The CDR3 is CASSLVLGGEILTEAFF. The CDR3 nucleotides are TGTGCCAGCAGCTTAGTCCTCGGGGGCGAAATTTTGACTGAAGCTTTCTTT.

The CDR3 nucleotides are TGTGCCAGCTTGTCGCTAGCGGGAGCGGGTGAGCAGTTCTTC. Translated: CASLSLAGAGEQFF. The rearrangement links TRBV6-5 to TRBJ2-1; 10 nucleotides match TRBD2. Trimming at V came to 8 bases and at J to 9 bases, leaving 10 bases not matched to a gene. This CDR3 has 14 residues. CDR1 is MNHEY and CDR2 is SVGAGI in the germline V gene.

The chain carries TRBV6-4 and TRBJ1-5, with 9 bases fitting TRBD1. The trim removed 6 bases at V and 7 bases at J, leaving 7 bases unmatched. Germline loops: CDR1 MRHNA, CDR2 SNTAGT. The CDR3 extends over 14 amino acids. This CDR3 is CASSPGQGAQPQHF. The CDR3 DNA follows: TGTGCCAGCAGCCCGGGACAGGGTGCACAGCCCCAGCATTTT.

V usage is TRBV7-9 and J usage is TRBJ1-5; weak D call: TRBD1 (5 bases). The CDR3 is made up of 17 amino acids. The germline CDR1 and CDR2 sequences are SEHNR and FQNEAQ (reference sequence). V was shortened by 1 base and J by 0 bases, with 13 bases between the two germline ends. CDR3 nucleotide sequence: TGTGCCAGCAGCTTAGTAGGCGCAGGGTATAGCAATCAGCCCCAGCATTTT. It specifies CASSLVGAGYSNQPQHF.

V gene TRBV27 combines with J gene TRBJ2-7; no firm D call. Trimming stripped 1 base from V and 3 bases from J, with 7 bases between. Germline values: CDR1 MNHEY, CDR2 SMNVEV (reference sequence). The CDR3 is 13 amino acids. As DNA, the CDR3 is TGTGCCAGCAGTTTATTAATCGACTACGAGCAGTACTTC. Protein product: CASSLLIDYEQYF.

The V gene is TRBV7-6, the J gene TRBJ2-7; tentative D call: TRBD2 (6 bases). V lost 1 base, J lost 4 bases, and 8 bases lay in between. The CDR3 runs to 13 residues. The germline V gene encodes CDR1 SGHVS and CDR2 FNYEAQ. The CDR3 nucleotides read TGTGCCAGCAGCTTAGGGGGGACTTACGAGCAGTACGTC. It yields the protein CASSLGGTYEQYV.

This clone is a singleton in its sample. The gene calls are TRBV18 and TRBJ1-2; the match to TRBD1 covers 7 bases. V lost 1 base, J lost 5 bases, and 10 bases stayed unmatched. CDR1 and CDR2 (germline): KGHSH, LQKENI. The CDR3 consists of 16 residues. CDR3 sequence reads: CASSPRTGATGYGYTF. The CDR3, as DNA: TGTGCCAGCTCACCACGAACAGGGGCAACTGGATATGGCTACACCTTC.

The CDR3 region has the DNA TGTGCCTGGGGACAGGGACTGAGCAATCAGCCCCAGCATTTT. Translated, it gives CAWGQGLSNQPQHF. This chain uses TRBV30 with TRBJ1-5; 8 positions match TRBD1. The CDR3 has 14 amino acids. V trimming: 5 bases; J trimming: 1 base; junction bases outside the gene matches: 4. Per the germline V gene, CDR1 is GTSNPN and CDR2 is SVGIG (reference sequence).

The chain recombines TRBV27 with TRBJ2-3, with 8 bases identical to TRBD2. The CDR3 loop spans 16 amino acids. The trim removed 2 bases at V and 0 bases at J, leaving 4 bases unmatched. The germline CDR1 and CDR2 sequences are MNHEY and SMNVEV (reference sequence). The CDR3 spells CASSLKGTRSTDTQYF. The CDR3 DNA sequence: TGTGCCAGCAGTTTAAAGGGGACTAGAAGCACAGATACGCAGTATTTT.

The rearrangement links TRBV4-3 to TRBJ2-7; D call uncertain. Germline CDR1 LGHNA, CDR2 YSLEER. Trimming removed 0 bases from V and 3 bases from J, with 6 bases in between. The CDR3 is 13 residues long. The CDR3 is CASSQDHYYEQYF. The CDR3 DNA reads as TGCGCCAGCAGCCAAGACCATTACTACGAGCAGTACTTC.

The V gene is TRBV29-1, the J gene TRBJ1-2; D gene ambiguous. The CDR3 has 12 residues. V dropped 3 bases and J dropped 7 bases, with 12 bases sitting between them. Germline-derived CDR1 and CDR2 are SQVTM and ANQGSEA. CDR3 sequence (DNA): TGCAGCGTTGAGGGCAGGTCGGGTGGCTACACCTTC. This codes for CSVEGRSGGYTF.